Here is one TCR beta chain with its context. This sample stems from a study of blood T cell repertoires in COVID-19. Produced via immunoSEQ multiplex PCR; TCRdb's table is partial and in-frame only. The sample has more than 55,000 clones, over 70% seen once. The clonotype comes from a man between 60 and 70 years old with acute or convalescent COVID-19. The sequenced sample was peripheral blood.

CDR3 sequence reads: CASSFPTFDRVEGDEAFF. The DNA of the CDR3 is TGTGCCAGCAGTTTTCCCACTTTTGACAGGGTGGAAGGCGATGAAGCTTTCTTT. This sequence joins TRBV6-2 or TRBV6-3 and TRBJ1-1; 7 nucleotides line up with TRBD1. Germline CDR1 is MNHEY and CDR2 is SVGEGT. The V and J ends lost 4 bases and 7 bases, in that order; junction bases with no gene match: 21. The CDR3 has 18 residues.